One and the same sample provided the 27 T cell receptor beta chains below, sequenced in a study of cytomegalovirus exposure and HLA in healthy donors. Assay: immunoSEQ multiplex PCR; the TCRdb copy retains only in-frame clones and omits some. Among roughly 90,000 clones, 85% were seen once, and the ten largest hold 20% to 25%. Sequencing used PBMCs. These receptors were obtained from a man aged 18 to 29 in good health and CMV-seropositive.

This clone came up many times. The chain links TRBV10-1 to TRBJ2-1; a possible D gene is TRBD2 (6 bases). The CDR3 consists of 16 residues. V lost 0 bases to trimming and J lost 1 base, with 10 bases between them. Germline-derived CDR1 and CDR2 are WNHNN and SYGVQD (reference sequence). The DNA of the CDR3 is TGCGCCAGCAGTGAGTCGGCGGGATCGTCCTACAATGAGCAGTTCTTC. Its protein is CASSESAGSSYNEQFF.

V and J are TRBV9 and TRBJ2-5; D is unclear. The CDR3 runs to 13 residues. The V end lost 2 bases, the J end lost 9 bases, and 14 bases lay between the germline ends. CDR1 is SGDLS and CDR2 is YYNGEE in the germline V gene. The CDR3 DNA sequence: TGTGCCAGCAGCGTGTTGGTCAATGAGGCCCAGTACTTC. Its protein is CASSVLVNEAQYF.

This chain joins TRBV7-9 and TRBJ1-4, with D perhaps TRBD1 (6 bases). Trimming removed 2 bases from V and 5 bases from J, with 12 bases in between. This CDR3 is 15 amino acids long. The germline CDR1 and CDR2 sequences are SEHNR and FQNEAQ (reference sequence). The CDR3 DNA reads TGTGCCAGCAGCTTAAATGGGGGCGAGAATGAAAAACTGTTTTTT. It codes for CASSLNGGENEKLFF.

This clone was detected a few times. The rearrangement joins TRBV7-3 to TRBJ2-2; no clear D gene. The length of the CDR3 is 13 residues. Germline CDR1 and CDR2: SGHTA and FQGTGA. Deletions cut 3 bases from V and 4 bases from J, with 6 bases between. The CDR3 nucleotides read TGTGCCAGCAGCTTTGGCGGCACCGGGGAGCTGTTTTTT. This translates into CASSFGGTGELFF. Full variable domain (missing parts from reference TRBV7-3 and TRBJ2-2): GAGVSQTPSNKVTEKGKYVELRCDPISGHTALYWYRQSLGQGPEFLIYFQGTGAADDSGLPNDRFFAVRPEGSVSTLKIQRTERGDSAVYLCASSFGGTGELFFGEGSRLTVL.

This rearrangement joins TRBV9 to TRBJ2-2, with 8 positions matching TRBD2. This CDR3 is built from 16 residues. Germline V gene lookup returns CDR1 SGDLS and CDR2 YYNGEE. With 6 bases clipped from V and 5 bases from J, the junction kept 12 bases outside the gene matches. CDR3 DNA: TGTGCCAGCACCTATGGAGGGACTAGTTTGACCGGGGAGCTGTTTTTT. Its protein product is CASTYGGTSLTGELFF. The full variable domain, in which reference TRBV9 and TRBJ2-2 provide the parts outside the CDR3, is DSGVTQTPKHLITATGQRVTLRCSPRSGDLSVYWYQQSLDQGLQFLIQYYNGEERAKGNILERFSAQQFPDLHSELNLSSLELGDSALYFCASTYGGTSLTGELFFGEGSRLTVL.

This clone appeared a single time. The chain uses TRBV11-2 and TRBJ2-3; perhaps TRBD1 as D (6 bases). Trimming took 2 bases from V and 2 from J, leaving 8 bases between them. The CDR3 length is 14 residues. Looked up from germline, CDR1 is SGHAT and CDR2 is FQNNGV. The chain's CDR3 is CASSLRTVTDTQYF. The CDR3 coding sequence is TGTGCCAGCAGCTTACGGACAGTCACAGATACGCAGTATTTT.

The V and J genes are TRBV5-6 and TRBJ2-2, with D tentatively TRBD2 (5 bases). CDR3 length: 17 residues. Germline CDR1 reads SGHDT; CDR2 reads YYEEEE. V lost 0 bases and J 0 bases, leaving 12 bases between the germline ends. Here the CDR3 DNA reads TGTGCCAGCAGCTTGGGAGATCGGGATACGAACACCGGGGAGCTGTTTTTT. This gives the protein CASSLGDRDTNTGELFF.

This chain links TRBV6-5 with TRBJ1-1; D ambiguous. Looked up from germline, CDR1 is MNHEY and CDR2 is SVGAGI. V shed 2 bases and J shed 8 bases, with 18 bases lying between them. This CDR3 region has 15 residues. The CDR3 loop reads CASSYEGQAHSEAFF. CDR3 in DNA: TGTGCCAGCAGTTACGAGGGTCAGGCGCACAGCGAAGCTTTCTTT.

This chain links TRBV6-5 with TRBJ2-3, with D perhaps TRBD2 (7 bases). The CDR3 has 15 residues. The V and J ends lost 2 bases and 0 bases respectively, with 9 bases between them. Germline loops: CDR1 MNHEY, CDR2 SVGAGI. CDR3 in DNA: TGTGCCAGCAGTTACCGGGGGGCGAGCACAGATACGCAGTATTTT. Protein sequence: CASSYRGASTDTQYF.

The sample holds one count of this clone. The rearrangement links TRBV19 to TRBJ2-5, with D possibly matching TRBD2 (6 bases). The length of the CDR3 is 13 residues. V was cut by 4 bases and J by 1 base, with 7 bases left in between. CDR1 is LNHDA, CDR2 SQIVND, per germline (reference sequence). In DNA form, the CDR3 reads TGTGCCAGTAGTAGGACTATCCAAGAGACCCAGTACTTC. Translated: CASSRTIQETQYF. The whole variable domain, filled in from reference TRBV19 and TRBJ2-5, reads DGGITQSPKYLFRKEGQNVTLSCEQNLNHDAMYWYRQDPGQGLRLIYYSQIVNDFQKGDIAEGYSVSREKKESFPLTVTSAQKNPTAFYLCASSRTIQETQYFGPGTRLLVL.

The chain uses TRBV10-2 and TRBJ2-7; 7 bases align to TRBD1. V was clipped by 0 bases and J by 4 bases; unmatched bases: 3. Germline-derived CDR1 and CDR2 are WSHSY and SAAADI. The CDR3 consists of 14 residues. CDR3 sequence: CASSESGRGYEQYF. CDR3 bases: TGCGCCAGCAGTGAGTCTGGCAGGGGGTACGAGCAGTACTTC.

This rearrangement joins TRBV30 to TRBJ2-3, with D uncertain. The germline gives CDR1 GTSNPN, CDR2 SVGIG (reference sequence). CDR3 size: 14 residues. Trimming pared 3 bases from V and 5 bases from J, leaving 15 bases between. The CDR3 spells CAWSLRDTRDTQYF. For the CDR3, the DNA is TGTGCCTGGAGCCTACGAGACACCCGAGATACGCAGTATTTT.

The chain carries TRBV15 and TRBJ1-1; 10 bases are a match to TRBD1. CDR3 length equals 17 residues. Germline loops: CDR1 LNHNV, CDR2 YYDKDF (reference sequence). V dropped 0 bases and J dropped 3; count of bases not matched to a gene: 7. The CDR3 protein is CATSRDHPDRGDTEAFF. DNA of the CDR3: TGTGCCACCAGCAGAGATCACCCGGACAGGGGGGACACTGAAGCTTTCTTT.

The V and J genes are TRBV5-1 and TRBJ1-1; D call uncertain. The CDR3 contains 15 residues. Looked up from germline, CDR1 is SGHRS and CDR2 is YFSETQ. Deletions cut 0 bases from V and 2 bases from J, with 11 bases between. This CDR3 reads CASSLAGSSNTEAFF. In nucleotides, the CDR3 is TGCGCCAGCAGCTTGGCAGGCAGCTCTAACACTGAAGCTTTCTTT.

The chain combines TRBV13 with TRBJ2-2; 7 bases align to TRBD1. CDR3 size: 16 residues. Per the germline V gene, CDR1 is PRHDT and CDR2 is FYEKMQ (reference sequence). After removal of 0 bases from V and 3 bases from J, the junction contained 4 bases not matched to a gene. The CDR3 sequence: CASSLGRQGDTGELFF. In DNA form, the CDR3 reads TGTGCCAGCAGCTTAGGCCGACAGGGCGACACCGGGGAGCTGTTTTTT.

V is TRBV6-6 and J is TRBJ1-5, with no clear D. V lost 2 bases, J lost 2 bases, and 13 bases lay in between. This CDR3 has 16 residues. Germline-derived CDR1 and CDR2 are MNHNY and SVGAGI (reference sequence). CDR3 bases: TGTGCCAGCAGTTACGATCGGGGTTCCGGCAATCAGCCCCAGCATTTT. Protein product: CASSYDRGSGNQPQHF.

This clone occurred a few times. In DNA, the CDR3 is TGTGCCAGCAGTTACCGCGGGACTCTGGCGGACGAGCAGTACTTC. Translating it yields CASSYRGTLADEQYF. The chain links TRBV6-5 to TRBJ2-7; D may be TRBD2 (6 bases). Germline V gene sequence: CDR1 MNHEY, CDR2 SVGAGI. V was cut by 2 bases and J by 5 bases, with 16 bases left in between. There are 15 residues in the CDR3.

The CDR3 loop reads CASRRGDTQYF. CDR3 in DNA: TGTGCCAGTCGGAGAGGAGATACGCAGTATTTT. The chain joins TRBV27 to TRBJ2-3; D unresolved. V lost 9 bases to trimming and J lost 5 bases, with 9 bases between them. CDR1 and CDR2 from the germline V gene are MNHEY and SMNVEV (reference sequence). The CDR3 has 11 amino acids.

A few counts support this clone. The V call is TRBV19, the J call TRBJ1-5; tentative D call: TRBD1 (6 bases). Germline CDR1 and CDR2: LNHDA and SQIVND (reference sequence). The CDR3 runs 14 residues. Trimming cost V 10 bases and J 2 bases, with 15 bases left between them. This CDR3 reads CATGGGAGNQPQHF. The CDR3 DNA is TGTGCCACCGGAGGGGGGGCAGGCAATCAGCCCCAGCATTTT.

This chain connects TRBV7-3 to TRBJ2-1, with 9 bases identical to TRBD2. The germline gives CDR1 SGHTA, CDR2 FQGTGA. V lost 5 bases to trimming and J lost 1 base; unmatched junction nucleotides: 3. The length of the CDR3 is 15 residues. The CDR3 sequence: CASSQGLASYNEQFF. The CDR3 DNA reads as TGTGCCAGCAGCCAGGGACTAGCATCCTACAATGAGCAGTTCTTC.

The chain is built from TRBV7-2 and TRBJ2-7; 8 bases align to TRBD1. CDR1 SGHTA and CDR2 FQGNSA come from the germline V gene. The CDR3 extends over 15 amino acids. Unmatched junction bases numbered 5, after V lost 1 base and J lost 3 bases. The CDR3 bases are TGTGCCAGCAGCTTAGGTGGGACAGGATTCTACGAGCAGTACTTC. Translating it yields CASSLGGTGFYEQYF.

V and J are TRBV6-1 and TRBJ2-3; 13 bases fit TRBD2. Germline V gives CDR1 MNHNS, CDR2 SASEGT. After removal of 10 bases from V and 10 bases from J, the junction contained 14 bases not matched to a gene. This CDR3 has 15 residues. CDR3 nucleotide sequence: TGTGCCACTAGTGGCGGGGGACTAGCGGGATCGGCGCAGTATTTT. It encodes CATSGGGLAGSAQYF.

The CDR3, as DNA: TGTGCCAGCAGTGCTAGACCGGGACTAGTACCCAATGAGCAGTTCTTC. The encoded protein is CASSARPGLVPNEQFF. The V call is TRBV2, the J call TRBJ2-1, with TRBD2 matching 8 bases. J was trimmed by 6 bases and V by 4 bases; bases with no gene match: 11. This CDR3 contains 16 residues. Germline V CDR1 and CDR2: SNHLY, FYNNEI.

This chain connects TRBV2 to TRBJ1-2; TRBD1 aligns across 7 bases. Trimming at V came to 6 bases and at J to 4 bases, leaving 5 bases not matched to a gene. The CDR3 spans 13 residues. CDR1 and CDR2 from the germline V gene are SNHLY and FYNNEI. CDR3 bases: TGTGCCAGCAGGGTACAGGGGAGCTATGGCTACACCTTC. Protein: CASRVQGSYGYTF.

This rearrangement joins TRBV7-3 to TRBJ2-2, with 10 positions matching TRBD1. V was pared by 5 bases and J by 7 bases, with 10 bases of the junction left unmatched. There are 16 residues in the CDR3. The V gene's germline CDR1 is SGHTA and CDR2 FQGTGA. CDR3 protein: CASSPVGQGSVGELFF. Here the CDR3 DNA reads TGTGCCAGCAGCCCCGTGGGACAGGGGTCCGTCGGGGAGCTGTTTTTT.

The rearrangement uses TRBV11-3 and TRBJ2-1, with 7 bases lining up with TRBD2. This CDR3 has 16 amino acids. V was pared by 1 base and J by 6 bases, with 9 bases of the junction left unmatched. Per germline, CDR1 SGHNT and CDR2 YENEEA. The CDR3 is CASSLGLAEPPNEQFF. CDR3 nucleotides: TGTGCCAGCAGCTTAGGGCTAGCGGAACCCCCCAATGAGCAGTTCTTC.

This rearrangement joins TRBV5-6 to TRBJ2-1, with unresolved D. This CDR3 region has 16 residues. Trimming took 0 bases from V and 5 from J, leaving 15 bases between them. Germline V CDR1 and CDR2: SGHDT, YYEEEE. CDR3 amino acids: CASSLVLYGADNEQFF. For the CDR3, the DNA is TGTGCCAGCAGCTTGGTTCTCTATGGAGCCGACAATGAGCAGTTCTTC.